This TCR beta chain is from a study of beta chain features in type 1 diabetes (dated by TCRdb to 2016 to 2019). A note on the overall study: Mean age, gender distribution, total cell number and subset yield did not differ between patients and healthy donors. A total of over 95,000,000 sorted cells were examined across all samples, and RNA yield correlated strongly with the number of cells per subset. In the study, TCRB repertoires of sorted circulating CD4+ T cell subsets from recently diagnosed type 1 diabetes patients were compared with those of matched healthy donors. Regulatory and stem cell-like memory subsets were isolated from only 8 patients and roughly eight healthy donors, whereas naive and central memory subsets came from all 30 or so donors. The research as a whole found: Patients with type 1 diabetes made fewer insertions and deleted more nucleotides at VDJ recombination sites, implying thymic rearrangement abnormalities. In all four CD4+ subsets, TCRB CDR3 length was moderately but significantly shorter in type 1 diabetes patients. Sequencing cDNA rather than genomic DNA could over-represent highly expressing activated cells, although activation and CD3 levels did not differ between groups. Naive, central memory and regulatory TCRB repertoires appeared to be more alike among patients than among healthy donors. PCR may preferentially amplify shorter templates, but because patient and control samples were amplified and corrected together, any resulting skew would affect both groups equally. Because the HLA sub-analyses included only small numbers of individuals, any influence of HLA type on TCRB rearrangement was left unresolved.

Taken from the germline V gene, the CDR1 and CDR2 loops are SNHLY and FYNNEI. Trimming leaves V shorter by 9 bases and J shorter by 2 bases, with the junction holding 7 bases beyond the gene matches. Inclusive of the bounding cysteine and phenylalanine, the CDR3 is 13 residues long. CDR3 DNA only is kept here, 39 bases in frame from base 1. Ten or more counts support this clone. Its antigen specificity is not known. There are no base qualities to consult, and no much larger clone falls within one base. A single peripheral blood draw of around 0.11 L on average was collected from each donor into heparinised tubes. Using a panel that included CD45RO, CCR7, CD25, CD127, CD95 and CD27, naive, central memory, regulatory and stem cell-like memory CD4+ T cells were sorted on a BD FACSAria II. Every sorted population had a purity above 95%. PBMCs were isolated right away by Lymphoprep density gradient centrifugation and were stained directly, without culture. Samples were stained and sorted in pairs, with one healthy donor and one patient per experiment, so that batch effects were minimized.

All of the isolated RNA was reverse transcribed with the High Capacity cDNA Reverse Transcription Kit, so expressed TCRB transcripts were sequenced. Naive, central memory and regulatory T cell samples underwent deep immunoSEQ sequencing, averaging about 3.57 million total reads per sample. Sorted cells were lysed in RLT buffer, and RNA was extracted using DNase-treated RNeasy Micro or Mini kits according to cell number. Each cell subset was processed on its own to prevent cross-contamination, while patient and healthy donor samples were processed together. The immunoSEQ multiplex PCR was used to amplify TCRB sequences from cDNA, yielding 87-bp fragments that span the CDR3 region. The amplicons were sequenced using the Illumina HiSeq platform. The source study handled its data this way. PCR bias was computationally corrected using synthetic template baselines, reads within Hamming distance 2 were collapsed, and singletons that could not be merged were discarded. By aligning reads against IMGT, V, D and J genes, CDR3 length, and insertions or deletions at six rearrangement sites were assigned. Clonotype counts were normalized to sorted cell number within each subset before computing true diversity and Gini coefficients with the tcR R package. The overlap coefficient, calculated on TCRB nucleotide sequences, was used to measure repertoire sharing. TCRdb stores this immuneACCESS table with in-frame sequences only. Part of the clones is absent; in the studies checked, under half of the shortfall reflects unresolved V genes, and no reason is known for the rest. That table furnishes V, J and clone size, whereas the DNA furnished D and trimming. A total of some 350,000 clones appear in this sample, around 10% of them only once. Of the sample, about 0.64% is held by the ten largest clones.

This chain is built from TRBV2 and TRBJ2-7; TRBD1 matches 7 bases in the middle. The sample was central memory CD4+ T cells from blood. The TCR sequence derives from a man younger than 45 with type 1 diabetes. The nucleotide sequence reads as follows: TGTGCCAGTAGCCGGGACAGAGCCTACGAGCAGTACTTC. Translation gives CASSRDRAYEQYF.